A selection of T cell receptor beta chains follows, all from one sample in a study of control samples from healthy donors and cancer patients. The repertoire was sequenced with immunoSEQ multiplex PCR; TCRdb's copy has only in-frame clones and lacks some. The sample consists of about 130,000 clones, roughly 92% of them appearing once. Sequenced material: PBMCs. The receptors originated from a man older than 75 with head and neck cancer. CDR3s leave out the opening cysteine and the closing phenylalanine or tryptophan. Fields, in order: J gene, V gene, clone size, CDR3 protein. Not all rows give a size; the values are once, few, many and, for expanded clones, a class.

j_gene: TRBJ1-1; v_gene: TRBV20-1; abundance: .; CDR3aa: SARGRREAF
j_gene: TRBJ1-5; v_gene: TRBV5-5; abundance: .; CDR3aa: ASSVGATGLKDQPQH
j_gene: TRBJ1-1; v_gene: TRBV5-1; abundance: .; CDR3aa: ASSQDRIGTEAF
j_gene: TRBJ2-6; v_gene: TRBV19; abundance: .; CDR3aa: ASSMGGTGANVLT
j_gene: TRBJ1-5; v_gene: TRBV6-6; abundance: .; CDR3aa: ASSYWDRGNQPQH
j_gene: TRBJ2-3; v_gene: TRBV19; abundance: .; CDR3aa: ASSYYQGERDTQY
j_gene: TRBJ2-5; v_gene: TRBV5-6; abundance: .; CDR3aa: ASSLASGTGQETQY
j_gene: TRBJ2-7; v_gene: TRBV11-2; abundance: .; CDR3aa: ASSLVPRGSSYEQY
j_gene: TRBJ1-4; v_gene: TRBV10-3; abundance: once; CDR3aa: AISESGRGFEKLF
j_gene: TRBJ2-7; v_gene: TRBV19; abundance: .; CDR3aa: ASSAGTSGPGYEQY
j_gene: TRBJ2-2; v_gene: TRBV5-1; abundance: .; CDR3aa: ASSLVAGGLGELF
j_gene: TRBJ2-1; v_gene: TRBV3-1/TRBV3-2; abundance: once; CDR3aa: ASSQGFGPGPYNEQF
j_gene: TRBJ1-2; v_gene: TRBV5-4; abundance: .; CDR3aa: ASSLDNQNYGYT
j_gene: TRBJ2-5; v_gene: TRBV7-7; abundance: .; CDR3aa: ASSLVGAGETQY
j_gene: TRBJ2-6; v_gene: TRBV18; abundance: .; CDR3aa: ASSFPGQSSGANVLT
j_gene: TRBJ2-7; v_gene: TRBV6-2/TRBV6-3; abundance: .; CDR3aa: ASSYGLAGGYEQY
j_gene: TRBJ2-7; v_gene: TRBV19; abundance: .; CDR3aa: ASSIDGGTRNYEQY
j_gene: TRBJ2-1; v_gene: TRBV18; abundance: .; CDR3aa: ASSPQDYSYNEQF